Listed below are T cell receptor beta chains from one sample, sequenced in a study of T cells in Graves' hyperthyroidism and ophthalmopathy. MiXCR was run by TCRdb on the multiplex PCR reads, yielding one entry per CDR3 protein. The sample lists 700,000 to 950,000 distinct CDR3 sequences, approximately 40% occurring once. The source material was blood. Source of these receptors: a middle-aged woman with Graves' hyperthyroidism. Each CDR3 is given with its conserved first and last residue. The order of the fields is V gene, J gene, D gene, clone size, CDR3 protein, CDR3 DNA. D genes are given only for firm matches. Rows may omit the clone size; those that give it use once, few, many or a size class.

TRBV12-3/TRBV12-4	TRBJ2-2	.	.	CASSFLGELFF	TGTGCCAGCAGTTTTTTGGGGGAGCTGTTTTTT
TRBV10-3	TRBJ2-6	.	.	CAITGSGANVLTF	TGTGCCATTACTGGCAGCGGGGCCAACGTCCTGACTTTC
TRBV19	TRBJ1-5	.	many	CASSIGFHSNQPQHF	TGTGCCAGTAGTATAGGTTTCCACAGCAATCAGCCCCAGCATTTT
TRBV10-3	TRBJ2-5	TRBD2	.	CAGGDLQETQYF	TGTGCCGGGGGGGACCTTCAAGAGACCCAGTACTTC
TRBV20-1	TRBJ1-1	.	.	CSAREDRTQPNTEAFF	TGCAGTGCTAGGGAAGACAGAACCCAACCGAACACTGAAGCTTTCTTT
TRBV9	TRBJ2-2	TRBD1	once	CASSVRSPGTATGELFF	TGTGCCAGCAGCGTCCGATCCCCCGGGACAGCCACCGGGGAGCTGTTTTTT
TRBV7-6	TRBJ2-2	.	many	CASSYMPGELFF	TGTGCCAGCAGCTACATGCCCGGGGAGCTGTTTTTT
TRBV14	TRBJ1-4	.	.	CASSQVLGGREKLFF	TGTGCCAGCAGCCAAGTACTAGGAGGACGAGAAAAACTGTTTTTT
TRBV19	TRBJ1-5	.	.	CASGTGSNQPQHF	TGTGCCAGTGGTACCGGGAGTAATCAGCCCCAGCATTTT
TRBV11-2	TRBJ1-2	.	many	CASSSQRADGYTF	TGTGCCAGCAGCTCCCAGCGGGCTGATGGCTACACCTTC
TRBV6-6	TRBJ1-3	TRBD1	few	CASSQRRGQVGENTIYF	TGTGCCAGCAGTCAACGCCGGGGACAGGTTGGCGAAAACACCATATATTTT
TRBV5-4	TRBJ2-5	.	once	CASRQGGGKETQYF	TGCGCCAGCCGCCAAGGTGGGGGGAAAGAGACCCAGTACTTC
TRBV29-1	TRBJ2-7	.	many	CSVVDRSSYEQYF	TGCAGCGTTGTTGACAGGAGCTCCTACGAGCAGTACTTC
TRBV6-2/TRBV6-3	TRBJ2-7	TRBD2	.	CASRQIGLAGGEQYF	TGTGCCAGCAGACAGATCGGACTAGCGGGGGGAGAGCAGTACTTC
TRBV6-5	TRBJ1-2	.	few	CASSYSEYESGPAQGYTF	TGTGCCAGCAGTTACTCGGAGTATGAGTCTGGGCCTGCACAGGGCTACACCTTC
TRBV10-2	TRBJ1-6	.	once	CASRAEGNSPLHF	TGCGCCAGCAGGGCGGAAGGGAATTCACCCCTCCACTTT
TRBV11-2	TRBJ1-1	.	few	CASSLVMRKTEAFF	TGTGCCAGCAGCTTAGTGATGCGGAAGACTGAAGCTTTCTTT
TRBV7-6	TRBJ1-2	.	many	CASSANAGEGYTF	TGTGCCAGCAGCGCAAACGCGGGGGAAGGCTACACCTTC
TRBV4-3	TRBJ1-2	.	few	CASSQESKGRDGYTF	TGCGCCAGCAGCCAAGAGTCCAAGGGGAGGGATGGCTACACCTTC
TRBV27	TRBJ1-2	.	.	CASSLGTMDHHGYTF	TGTGCCAGCAGTTTAGGGACAATGGACCATCATGGCTACACCTTC